The 32 T cell receptor beta chains presented below share a single source sample, sequenced in a study of T cell responses to AZD1222 COVID-19 vaccine. Measured with immunoSEQ multiplex PCR; TCRdb has only the in-frame clones, and not every one. The sample carries around 140,000 clones, around 91% recorded once. Material: peripheral blood, obtained on day 0 of AZD1222 vaccination. The receptors were gathered from an adult in good health.

V and J are TRBV7-9 and TRBJ1-5; D is uncertain. From germline, CDR1 is SEHNR and CDR2 FQNEAQ (reference sequence). Trimming cost V 4 bases and J 1 base, with 14 bases left between them. This CDR3 contains 16 residues. The CDR3 is CASSSNAINSNQPQHF. Here the CDR3 DNA reads TGTGCCAGCAGCTCCAACGCGATAAACAGCAATCAGCCCCAGCATTTT.

This clone has a single count. This chain connects TRBV3-1 (or the pseudogene TRBV3-2) to TRBJ1-3; 9 nucleotides line up with TRBD1. Germline V gene data show CDR1 as LGHDT and CDR2 as YNNKEL (reference sequence). This CDR3 comprises 17 residues. The V and J ends lost 2 bases and 4 bases, in that order; junction bases with no gene match: 9. Here the CDR3 reads CASSQPYRGRWGNTIYF. Written as DNA, the CDR3 is TGTGCCAGCAGCCAACCTTACAGGGGGCGATGGGGAAACACCATATATTTT.

A word on this clone: At the DNA level, this CDR3 is encoded by other sequences in the same sample as well. The chain links TRBV18 to TRBJ1-1; D remains ambiguous. The V end lost 4 bases, the J end lost 2 bases, and 8 bases lay between the germline ends. The CDR3 covers 13 residues. The germline gives CDR1 KGHSH, CDR2 LQKENI. CDR3 in amino acids: CASSQTGNTEAFF. CDR3 nucleotides: TGTGCCAGCTCACAGACTGGTAACACTGAAGCTTTCTTT.

The rearrangement links TRBV5-6 to TRBJ1-2; D is unclear. The CDR3 runs to 13 residues. Germline V gene lookup returns CDR1 SGHDT and CDR2 YYEEEE. V was trimmed by 2 bases and J by 6 bases, leaving 11 bases between them. This CDR3 reads CASSFGVWNGYTF. The CDR3 DNA reads as TGTGCCAGCAGCTTTGGAGTATGGAATGGCTACACCTTC.

The chain joins TRBV6-5 to TRBJ1-5; weak D call: TRBD1 (6 bases). The germline CDR1 and CDR2 sequences are MNHEY and SVGAGI. V was pared by 6 bases and J by 4 bases, with 16 bases between. This CDR3 contains 15 residues. The CDR3 DNA follows: TGTGCCAGCAGGGCTACCGGGACAACAAATCAGCCCCAGCATTTT. Its protein is CASRATGTTNQPQHF.

The rearrangement joins TRBV10-1 to TRBJ2-7, with D perhaps TRBD1 (6 bases). CDR1 WNHNN and CDR2 SYGVQD come from the germline V gene (reference sequence). This CDR3 is built from 13 residues. Trimming removed 0 bases from V and 3 bases from J, with 6 bases in between. CDR3 residues: CASSESGGYEQYF. The CDR3 nucleotides are TGCGCCAGCAGTGAGTCAGGGGGCTACGAGCAGTACTTC.

The V call is TRBV27, the J call TRBJ1-5; no clear D gene. V was pared by 2 bases and J by 1 base, with 9 bases between. The CDR3 has 15 residues. Germline V lookup: CDR1 MNHEY, CDR2 SMNVEV (reference sequence). The CDR3 DNA sequence: TGTGCCAGCAGTTTAAGTTTGGGAAGCAATCAGCCCCAGCATTTT. Translation gives CASSLSLGSNQPQHF.

V and J are TRBV15 and TRBJ1-2; the match to TRBD1 covers 7 bases. V trimming: 11 bases; J trimming: 3 bases; junction bases outside the gene matches: 9. CDR3 length equals 13 residues. Germline V gene lookup returns CDR1 LNHNV and CDR2 YYDKDF (reference sequence). The CDR3 protein is CASRSGTDYGYTF. The CDR3 region has the DNA TGTGCCTCTCGCTCCGGGACAGACTATGGCTACACCTTC.

This chain connects TRBV30 to TRBJ2-1; a possible D gene is TRBD2 (5 bases). The length of the CDR3 is 14 residues. CDR1 GTSNPN and CDR2 SVGIG come from the germline V gene (reference sequence). The V and J ends lost 2 bases and 9 bases respectively, with 17 bases between them. The CDR3 region has the DNA TGTGCCTGGAGTAGGGCCATAGCTAGCAGTGAGCAGTTCTTC. This sequence encodes CAWSRAIASSEQFF.

The chain combines TRBV7-7 with TRBJ2-5; 8 positions agree with TRBD1. The CDR3 totals 15 residues. The V gene end was trimmed by 4 bases and the J gene end by 4 bases; junction bases not matched to a gene: 8. Germline values: CDR1 SSHAT, CDR2 FNYEAQ (reference sequence). The CDR3 DNA reads as TGTGCCAGCAGCTCCACTCAGGGGGCTGGAGAGACCCAGTACTTC. Translated: CASSSTQGAGETQYF.

CDR3 loop: CAISGTDNEQFF. CDR3 nucleotides: TGTGCCATCAGTGGGACAGACAATGAGCAGTTCTTC. The chain couples TRBV10-3 to TRBJ2-1; a weak D match, TRBD1 (6 bases). V lost 4 bases, J lost 5 bases, and 6 bases lay in between. Germline V gene sequence: CDR1 ENHRY, CDR2 SYGVKD. The CDR3 has 12 amino acids.

The table lists this clone with a few counts. This chain links TRBV11-2 with TRBJ2-1, with TRBD2 matching over 11 bases. The ends lost 4 bases at V and 7 bases at J; junction bases unmatched: 6. CDR3 length: 15 residues. Germline V gene data show CDR1 as SGHAT and CDR2 as FQNNGV. This CDR3 is CASSSTSGAFNEQFF. For the CDR3, the DNA is TGTGCCAGCAGCTCGACTAGCGGGGCCTTTAATGAGCAGTTCTTC.

This chain links TRBV19 with TRBJ1-5; no reliable D call. V was pared by 5 bases and J by 4 bases, with 6 bases between. The CDR3 has 12 residues. Germline CDR1 reads LNHDA; CDR2 reads SQIVND (reference sequence). CDR3 protein: CASSLGNQPQHF. Here the CDR3 DNA reads TGTGCCAGTAGTCTCGGGAATCAGCCCCAGCATTTT.

This rearrangement joins TRBV19 to TRBJ1-3, with D possibly matching TRBD1 (5 bases). This CDR3 spans 14 amino acids. Trimming removed 7 bases from V and 5 bases from J, with 15 bases in between. Looked up from germline, CDR1 is LNHDA and CDR2 is SQIVND (reference sequence). The CDR3 bases are TGTGCCAGTACGGGACTGCAGGAACGAAACACCATATATTTT. Protein: CASTGLQERNTIYF.

The rearrangement uses TRBV19 and TRBJ2-3; 11 positions match TRBD2. Trimming removed 3 bases from V and 4 bases from J; junction bases left unmatched: 3. Germline V gene data show CDR1 as LNHDA and CDR2 as SQIVND (reference sequence). The CDR3 sequence is 15 residues long. The CDR3 sequence: CASSILAGGPDTQYF. CDR3 nucleotides: TGTGCCAGTAGTATTCTAGCGGGAGGACCAGATACGCAGTATTTT.

The rearrangement joins TRBV6-1 to TRBJ1-4; TRBD1 is a possible D gene (5 bases). V lost 0 bases and J lost 1, with 12 bases in between. Germline V lookup: CDR1 MNHNS, CDR2 SASEGT. The length of the CDR3 is 17 residues. CDR3 residues: CASSEAGWGRTNEKLFF. Here the CDR3 DNA reads TGTGCCAGCAGTGAAGCGGGTTGGGGGAGAACTAATGAAAAACTGTTTTTT.

The J gene is TRBJ1-3, the V gene TRBV19; D is uncertain. The V gene lost 9 bases and the J gene lost 0 bases, with 15 bases spanning the gap. This CDR3 region has 15 residues. Germline values: CDR1 LNHDA, CDR2 SQIVND (reference sequence). This CDR3 reads CASGDGISSGNTIYF. The CDR3 DNA reads TGTGCCAGCGGCGATGGGATCTCCTCTGGAAACACCATATATTTT.

The chain has TRBV6-6 and TRBJ2-7; unclear D gene. The length of the CDR3 is 15 residues. In germline, CDR1 is MNHNY, CDR2 SVGAGI (reference sequence). The V and J ends lost 5 bases and 7 bases respectively, with 21 bases between them. This chain's CDR3 is CASSPPRSTPREQYF. CDR3 sequence (DNA): TGTGCCAGCAGTCCCCCCCGTTCCACTCCTCGGGAGCAGTACTTC.

This chain joins TRBV30 and TRBJ1-4; TRBD1 agrees at 9 bases. The V gene's germline CDR1 is GTSNPN and CDR2 SVGIG (reference sequence). This CDR3 has 16 residues. The trim removed 4 bases at V and 3 bases at J, leaving 9 bases unmatched. CDR3: CAWNSGQGLSNEKLFF. Here the CDR3 DNA reads TGTGCCTGGAATTCAGGACAGGGGTTGTCTAATGAAAAACTGTTTTTT.

CDR3 loop: CASSLEGRSGNTIYF. The CDR3 coding sequence is TGCGCCAGCAGCTTGGAGGGCCGATCTGGAAACACCATATATTTT. The chain is built from TRBV5-1 and TRBJ1-3; D ambiguous. V gave up 0 bases and J gave up 1 base, with 8 bases separating them. CDR1 SGHRS and CDR2 YFSETQ come from the germline V gene. This CDR3 spans 15 amino acids.

The chain links TRBV6-5 to TRBJ1-3, with no clear D. This CDR3 region has 15 residues. Germline CDR1 MNHEY, CDR2 SVGAGI. With 5 bases removed from V and 9 bases from J, the gap between germline ends came to 20 bases. The CDR3 is CASSRTDPHSSTIYF. The CDR3, as DNA: TGTGCCAGCAGTAGAACGGACCCACATAGCAGCACCATATATTTT.

J is TRBJ2-2 and V is TRBV28; 8 bases agree with TRBD2. This CDR3 is 18 amino acids long. Germline assignment: CDR1 MDHEN and CDR2 SYDVKM. The trim removed 0 bases at V and 3 bases at J, leaving 9 bases unmatched. The CDR3 region is CASSLWALAGPYTGELFF. The CDR3 nucleotides are TGTGCCAGCAGTTTATGGGCTCTAGCGGGCCCCTACACCGGGGAGCTGTTTTTT.

The chain joins TRBV19 to TRBJ1-4, with unresolved D. The V and J ends lost 6 bases and 11 bases respectively, with 19 bases between them. CDR3 length: 14 amino acids. Looked up from germline, CDR1 is LNHDA and CDR2 is SQIVND (reference sequence). In nucleotides, the CDR3 is TGTGCCAGTAGGCCTCTTGGCGGCAGCCCCAAACTGTTTTTT. Protein product: CASRPLGGSPKLFF.

The rearrangement joins TRBV7-9 to TRBJ1-2; D remains unclear. Germline V lookup: CDR1 SEHNR, CDR2 FQNEAQ (reference sequence). This CDR3 comprises 17 residues. The germline V and J ends were trimmed by 2 bases and 13 bases, with 29 bases remaining between them. The CDR3 spells CASSLSEGGRRSTSCTF. The CDR3 DNA reads as TGTGCCAGCAGCTTATCCGAAGGAGGGAGACGGAGTACTTCTTGCACCTTC.

V is TRBV5-1 and J is TRBJ2-1; 8 nucleotides agree with TRBD2. Trimming cost V 0 bases and J 0 bases; bases outside gene matches: 2. Germline values: CDR1 SGHRS, CDR2 YFSETQ. This CDR3 contains 16 residues. CDR3 sequence (DNA): TGCGCCAGCAGCTTGGTAAGCGGGAGCTCCTACAATGAGCAGTTCTTC. Translated, it gives CASSLVSGSSYNEQFF.

J is TRBJ1-6 and V is TRBV5-6; D is undetermined. Germline-derived CDR1 and CDR2 are SGHDT and YYEEEE. The CDR3 sequence is 16 residues long. V was trimmed by 2 bases and J by 4 bases, leaving 13 bases between them. For the CDR3, the DNA is TGTGCCAGCAGCTTCTCGGGAGCGCGGTATAATTCACCCCTCCACTTT. This translates into CASSFSGARYNSPLHF. The full variable domain, its missing parts supplied by reference TRBV5-6 and TRBJ1-6, is DAGVTQSPTHLIKTRGQQVTLRCSPKSGHDTVSWYQQALGQGPQFIFQYYEEEERQRGNFPDRFSGHQFPNYSSELNVNALLLGDSALYLCASSFSGARYNSPLHFGNGTRLTVT.

The rearrangement joins TRBV28 to TRBJ1-3; D possibly corresponds to TRBD1 (6 bases). Germline lookup yields CDR1 MDHEN and CDR2 SYDVKM. The CDR3 totals 15 residues. Between the trimmed V and J ends, which lost 1 base and 4 bases, there was a span of 11 bases. For the CDR3, the DNA is TGTGCCAGCAGTTTATTCCAGGGGCAGGGAAACACCATATATTTT. Its translation: CASSLFQGQGNTIYF.

The gene calls are TRBV19 and TRBJ1-2, with D possibly TRBD1 on 5 matching bases. The CDR3 contains 14 residues. Germline CDR1 and CDR2: LNHDA and SQIVND (reference sequence). V was cut by 5 bases and J by 4 bases, with 14 bases left in between. As DNA, the CDR3 is TGTGCCAGTAGTCCGGAGTGGGGCACCTATGGCTACACCTTC. Protein product: CASSPEWGTYGYTF.

The rearrangement uses TRBV6-5 and TRBJ1-4; the D gene is possibly TRBD1 (5 bases). Germline values: CDR1 MNHEY, CDR2 SVGAGI. This CDR3 comprises 15 residues. V was clipped by 6 bases and J by 2 bases, with 13 bases between them. Written as DNA, the CDR3 is TGTGCCAGCAGCCCCACGGGGGGGACTAATGAAAAACTGTTTTTT. Translation gives CASSPTGGTNEKLFF.

The chain uses TRBV19 and TRBJ2-1, with D possibly called TRBD1 or TRBD2 (6 bases each). Germline V lookup: CDR1 LNHDA, CDR2 SQIVND (reference sequence). This CDR3 region has 15 residues. V dropped 2 bases and J dropped 7 bases, with 15 bases sitting between them. Here the CDR3 DNA reads TGTGCCAGTAGTATAAACTGGCGGAGGGGGAATGAGCAGTTCTTC. Its translation is CASSINWRRGNEQFF.

The rearrangement joins TRBV5-1 to TRBJ2-5; no reliable D call. Germline V gene sequence: CDR1 SGHRS, CDR2 YFSETQ. V lost 0 bases and J 0 bases, leaving 6 bases between the germline ends. The CDR3 totals 14 residues. The CDR3 region has the DNA TGCGCCAGCAGCTTGGTTCCGGACCAAGAGACCCAGTACTTC. Translation: CASSLVPDQETQYF. Using reference TRBV5-1 and TRBJ2-5 for the parts outside the CDR3, the full variable domain is KAGVTQTPRYLIKTRGQQVTLSCSPISGHRSVSWYQQTPGQGLQFLFEYFSETQRNKGNFPGRFSGRQFSNSRSEMNVSTLELGDSALYLCASSLVPDQETQYFGPGTRLLVL.

This clone was picked up one time. The rearrangement links TRBV7-2 to TRBJ1-5, with D tentatively TRBD1 (5 bases). V dropped 0 bases and J dropped 3 bases, with 9 bases sitting between them. The length of the CDR3 is 15 residues. Germline-derived CDR1 and CDR2 are SGHTA and FQGNSA. In DNA, the CDR3 is TGTGCCAGCAGCTTAGCAACAGGTCTCAATCAGCCCCAGCATTTT. This gives the protein CASSLATGLNQPQHF.